One and the same sample provided the 21 T cell receptor beta chains below, sequenced in a study of tumor and adjacent non-tumor tissue in lung cancer. Three rounds of nested PCR, following a modified ARM-PCR protocol, produced the TCRbeta library. Each CDR3 protein gets one entry after TCRdb re-called the multiplex PCR reads with MiXCR. The sample holds over 60,000 distinct CDR3 sequences; about three quarters are singletons and the top ten take approximately 28%. RNA was extracted from bulk tissue without any cell sorting. Sequencing was done on a sample of lung tumor tissue. All receptors come from a man in his sixties with non-small cell lung cancer.

This clonotype was observed a handful of times. The DNA for the CDR3 is TGTGCCAGCTCACGGGACCCTGGCACTGAAGCTTTCTTT. The encoded protein is CASSRDPGTEAFF. This chain joins TRBV18 and TRBJ1-1; the D gene is possibly TRBD1 (5 bases). The CDR3 has 13 residues. Germline assignment: CDR1 KGHSH and CDR2 LQKENI. V lost 4 bases, J lost 4 bases, and 10 bases lay in between.

This clonotype was detected once. One junction end disagrees with the germline gene, perhaps due to a read error. This chain connects TRBV15 to TRBJ2-1, with 9 nucleotides matching TRBD1. This CDR3 has 20 residues. CDR1 is LNHNV and CDR2 is YYDKDF in the germline V gene (reference sequence). The CDR3 nucleotides are TGTACCACCAGCAGAGACTTCTTCGGGGACAGGGAAAGCTCCTACAATGAGCAGTTCTTC. Translated: CTTSRDFFGDRESSYNEQFF.

A single count supports this clonotype. At one end, the junction sequence differs from germline, possibly due to a read error. CDR3 residues: CSASGTDTHYF. Here the CDR3 DNA reads TGCAGTGCTAGTGGGACAGATACGCATTATTTT. The gene calls are TRBV20-1 and TRBJ2-3, with TRBD1 matching 7 bases. There are 11 residues in the CDR3. In germline, CDR1 is DFQATT, CDR2 SNEGSKA (reference sequence).

A remark on this clonotype: Lacking the conserved final phenylalanine or tryptophan, this CDR3 likely reflects a read error. The J gene is TRBJ2-7, the V gene TRBV10-2; possible D gene TRBD2, 6 bases. V was clipped by 4 bases and J by 0 bases, with 22 bases between them. From germline, CDR1 is WSHSY and CDR2 SAAADI. The CDR3 has 18 amino acids. The CDR3 DNA sequence: TGCGCCAGCAGTGGGTGGGATATAGCGGTCAAAAGCTCCTACGAGCAGTACTTA. Amino acid sequence: CASSGWDIAVKSSYEQYL.

This clonotype was found once. The CDR3 does not close with the conserved phenylalanine or tryptophan, likely indicating a read error. The limits of the CDR3 on the DNA are not certain, so only TCRdb's listed CDR3 is given. The rearrangement joins TRBV6-5 to TRBJ2-5; the DNA was not compared with TRBD1, the D call given in the table. The length of the CDR3 is 15 amino acids, counting both ends. Germline V gene lookup returns CDR1 MNHEY and CDR2 SVGAGI. CDR3 residues: CASSYTGGGGDTQYI.

On this clonotype itself: The final CDR3 position lacks the conserved phenylalanine or tryptophan, pointing to a likely read error. The gene calls are TRBV29-1 and TRBJ1-1; no definite D call. Germline assignment: CDR1 SQVTM and CDR2 ANQGSEA. The CDR3 is made up of 11 amino acids. The CDR3: CTVDSNTEAFL. CDR3 in DNA: TGCACCGTGGATTCGAACACTGAAGCTTTCTTA.

With regard to this clonotype: It is likely a read error, because the conserved phenylalanine at the end of the CDR3 is missing. This chain joins TRBV11-2 and TRBJ2-3; possible D gene TRBD1, 6 bases. Trimming removed 9 bases from V and 2 bases from J, with 15 bases in between. Germline-derived CDR1 and CDR2 are SGHAT and FQNNGV. This CDR3 has 14 amino acids. This chain's CDR3 is CASIRGPDTDTQYL. CDR3 DNA: TGTGCCAGTATCAGGGGTCCAGACACAGATACGCAGTATTTA.

Note on this clonotype: One junction end does not reproduce the germline sequence, and a read error may be involved. The chain joins TRBV6-5 to TRBJ2-5; unclear D gene. The CDR3 is 12 amino acids. Germline V gene lookup returns CDR1 MNHEY and CDR2 SVGAGI. The CDR3: CASRSERRTQYF. In DNA form, the CDR3 reads TGTGCTAGCAGATCGGAGAGACGGACCCAGTACTTC.

The V and J genes are TRBV20-1 and TRBJ1-3; TRBD1 aligns across 7 bases. CDR3 length: 15 amino acids. The germline CDR1 and CDR2 sequences are DFQATT and SNEGSKA (reference sequence). V trimming: 3 bases; J trimming: 2 bases; junction bases outside the gene matches: 7. CDR3 region: CSARVGGFPGNTIYF. The CDR3 region has the DNA TGCAGTGCTAGGGTAGGGGGCTTCCCTGGAAACACCATATATTTT.

V gene TRBV10-3 combines with J gene TRBJ2-5; 7 nucleotides align to TRBD1. Trimming took 6 bases from V and 7 from J; bases not matched to a gene: 11. The CDR3 is made up of 14 amino acids. Germline V gene lookup returns CDR1 ENHRY and CDR2 SYGVKD. The CDR3 loop is CAISAGQDVGTQYF. DNA for the CDR3: TGTGCCATCAGCGCAGGACAGGATGTAGGGACCCAGTACTTC.

There are a few counts of this clonotype. This chain joins TRBV6-5 and TRBJ2-3; D possibly uses TRBD1 or TRBD2 (6 bases each). CDR1 is MNHEY, CDR2 SVGAGI, per germline. The V gene lost 7 bases and the J gene lost 3 bases, with 17 bases spanning the gap. The CDR3 has 15 amino acids. CDR3 sequence reads: CASNAGQGSTDTQYF. The CDR3 DNA follows: TGTGCCAGCAATGCGGGGCAGGGGAGTACAGATACGCAGTATTTT.

This clonotype appeared many times. The chain joins TRBV30 to TRBJ2-2; D assignment may be TRBD1 or TRBD2 (5 bases each). The length of the CDR3 is 15 residues. Germline V gives CDR1 GTSNPN, CDR2 SVGIG (reference sequence). Trimming removed 3 bases at V and 2 bases at J, with 13 bases between. The CDR3 loop reads CAWRPPGTNTGELFF. CDR3 nucleotides: TGTGCCTGGAGACCTCCCGGGACCAACACCGGGGAGCTGTTTTTT.

A word on this clonotype: It is likely a read error, because the conserved phenylalanine at the end of the CDR3 is missing. The chain has TRBV20-1 and TRBJ1-5; D is uncertain. The CDR3 extends over 13 amino acids. Germline V lookup: CDR1 DFQATT, CDR2 SNEGSKA (reference sequence). CDR3 coding DNA: TGCAGTGCTATAGGCTATAGCAATCAGCACCAGCATTAT. Its protein is CSAIGYSNQHQHY.

This clonotype is medium-sized. J is TRBJ2-2 and V is TRBV6-5; either TRBD1 or TRBD2 may supply D (6 bases each). The CDR3 sequence is 15 residues long. Trimming removed 6 bases from V and 1 base from J, with 12 bases in between. From germline, CDR1 is MNHEY and CDR2 SVGAGI. The CDR3 here is CASRRDNRNTGELFF. DNA for the CDR3: TGTGCCAGCAGGCGGGACAACCGGAACACCGGGGAGCTGTTTTTT.

Concerning this clonotype: An end of the junction differs from the germline gene, which may be a read error. CDR3 nucleotides: TGCAGCCTTTTCGGGACAGGCGCCTACGGGCAGTACTTC. Its protein product is CSLFGTGAYGQYF. The chain uses TRBV29-1 and TRBJ2-7; 8 bases map to TRBD1. This CDR3 is 13 amino acids long. The V gene's germline CDR1 is SQVTM and CDR2 ANQGSEA.

This clonotype was seen only once. The chain employs TRBV5-4 and TRBJ2-3; 7 bases align to TRBD2. The CDR3 spans 16 residues. The V gene's germline CDR1 is SGHNT and CDR2 YYREEE (reference sequence). Trimming at V came to 4 bases and at J to 9 bases, leaving 17 bases not matched to a gene. The CDR3 spells CASSHIEREPGDTQYF. CDR3 coding DNA: TGTGCCAGCAGCCATATCGAGCGGGAACCGGGAGACACGCAGTATTTT. Looking up the rest from reference TRBV5-4 and TRBJ2-3 gives the full variable domain: ETGVTQSPTHLIKTRGQQVTLRCSSQSGHNTVSWYQQALGQGPQFIFQYYREEENGRGNFPPRFSGLQFPNYSSELNVNALELDDSALYLCASSHIEREPGDTQYFGPGTRLTVL.

A remark on this clonotype: The junction differs from germline at one of its ends, possibly a read error. The chain has TRBV6-5 and TRBJ2-7, with a possible D match to TRBD1 (6 bases). The CDR3 has 15 residues. Per the germline V gene, CDR1 is MNHEY and CDR2 is SVGAGI. The CDR3 DNA follows: TGTGACAGCAGTTACGGGGATGGACAGATTTACGAGCAGTACTTC. Translating it yields CDSSYGDGQIYEQYF.

Regarding this clonotype: The junction departs from germline at one end; a sequencing error may be responsible. Written as DNA, the CDR3 is TGTGTCAGCAGTTTCCCTCAGCGGGATTACAATGAGCAGTTCTTC. The encoded protein is CVSSFPQRDYNEQFF. The chain employs TRBV12-3 or TRBV12-4 and TRBJ2-1; TRBD2 aligns across 7 bases. The CDR3 consists of 15 residues.

A note on this clonotype: The junction departs from the called germline gene at one end, perhaps through a read error. The chain is built from TRBV10-3 and TRBJ1-2, with a weak D call TRBD1 (5 bases). This CDR3 has 13 residues. Germline V gives CDR1 ENHRY, CDR2 SYGVKD. The CDR3 DNA reads TGTGCCATTAGTGGGGGGGGTGCACATGGCTACATCTTC. Translating it yields CAISGGGAHGYIF.

This clonotype came up once. A clone one base away is much larger, so this may be a read error. This chain uses TRBV30 with TRBJ1-2; TRBD1 aligns across 7 bases. CDR3 length equals 14 residues. Germline V gene data show CDR1 as GTSNPN and CDR2 as SVGIG (reference sequence). Here the CDR3 reads CVWSVLAGGGGYTF. DNA of the CDR3: TGTGTCTGGAGTGTATTGGCAGGGGGTGGTGGCTACACCTTC. The variable domain in full, completed from reference TRBV30 and TRBJ1-2, reads SQTIHQWPATLVQPVGSPLSLECTVEGTSNPNLYWYRQAAGRGLQLLFYSVGIGQISSEVPQNLSASRPQDRQFILSSKKLLLSDSGFYLCVWSVLAGGGGYTFGSGTRLTVV.

This clonotype has more than one count but fewer than ten. A single base separates this from a much larger clone, so it may be a read error. The chain is built from TRBV20-1 and TRBJ2-1, with 13 bases identical to TRBD2. CDR3 length equals 16 residues. Germline CDR1 DFQATT, CDR2 SNEGSKA (reference sequence). CDR3 sequence (DNA): TGCATGGGGACTAGCGGGACCGGAAGTACCTACAATGAGCAGTTCTTC. It codes for CMGTSGTGSTYNEQFF.